The 3 T cell receptor beta chains listed next were all sequenced from one sample in a study of shared clonotypes between healthy human individuals (dated by TCRdb to 2020 to 2022). CD8 naive samples were CD45RO-negative cells positively selected for CCR7, giving a CD45RA+CCR7+ population that excluded TemRA cells. The method behind the library was the immunoSEQ multiplex PCR assay. Here the immuneACCESS table is served through TCRdb, limited to in-frame sequences with V and J called. Missing clones are a known gap in these copies; in checked studies unresolved V genes cover under half, and the rest lacks a known reason. The sample profile shows about 2.1 million clones; 93% of them were found once. The ten largest make up around 1.7% of the sample. The sample taken for sequencing was naive CD8+ T cells from PBMCs. What the cell subset or site label conveys for this sample: CD45RA+CCR7+. All receptors derive from a man aged 18 to 29 in good health. Some clones in this sample may be carry-over from other donors' samples.

This clone was detected once. The chain is built from TRBV9 and TRBJ2-3; TRBD1 is a possible D gene (6 bases). The germline gives CDR1 SGDLS, CDR2 YYNGEE. The CDR3 extends over 16 amino acids. Trimming took off 4 bases at V and 1 base at J, with 16 bases between the two ends. In DNA, the CDR3 is TGTGCCAGCAGCCCTTTAGACAGGATTCGCACAGATACGCAGTATTTT. Its translation: CASSPLDRIRTDTQYF.

This clone has just one count. The CDR3 DNA sequence: TGCGCCAGCAGCATAGGACAGCCATTGAACACTGAAGCTTTCTTT. Translating it yields CASSIGQPLNTEAFF. The chain carries TRBV5-1 and TRBJ1-1; D is perhaps TRBD1 (6 bases). Trimming pared 4 bases from V and 0 bases from J, leaving 13 bases between. The CDR3 extends over 15 amino acids. Germline CDR1 and CDR2: SGHRS and YFSETQ.

Details on this clone: The same CDR3 can be traced to other DNA sequences in this sample. The DNA of the CDR3 is TGTGCCAGCAGCTTAGCAGGTGGTCTCTACGAGCAGTACTTC. Its protein is CASSLAGGLYEQYF. V and J are TRBV7-9 and TRBJ2-7, with D unclear. The CDR3 is made up of 14 amino acids. Trimming stripped 0 bases from V and 3 bases from J, with 9 bases between. Germline CDR1 SEHNR, CDR2 FQNEAQ (reference sequence).